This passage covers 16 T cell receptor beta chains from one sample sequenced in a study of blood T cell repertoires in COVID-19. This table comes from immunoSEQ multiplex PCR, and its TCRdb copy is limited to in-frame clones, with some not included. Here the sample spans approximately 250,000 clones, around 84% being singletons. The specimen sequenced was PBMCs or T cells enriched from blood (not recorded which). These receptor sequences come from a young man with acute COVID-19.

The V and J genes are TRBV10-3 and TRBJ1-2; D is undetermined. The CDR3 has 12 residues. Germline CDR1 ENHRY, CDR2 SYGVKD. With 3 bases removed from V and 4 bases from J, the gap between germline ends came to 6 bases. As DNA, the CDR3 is TGTGCCATCAGTGAAACAAGCTATGGCTACACCTTC. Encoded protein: CAISETSYGYTF.

The CDR3 DNA sequence: TGTGCCAGCAGTGGACCGGGACAGGGAGTTAATGAGCAGTTCTTC. It yields the protein CASSGPGQGVNEQFF. The V call is TRBV6-4, the J call TRBJ2-1; 9 bases map to TRBD1. CDR1 MRHNA and CDR2 SNTAGT come from the germline V gene. The CDR3 is 15 residues long. V was clipped by 4 bases and J by 7 bases; unmatched bases: 8.

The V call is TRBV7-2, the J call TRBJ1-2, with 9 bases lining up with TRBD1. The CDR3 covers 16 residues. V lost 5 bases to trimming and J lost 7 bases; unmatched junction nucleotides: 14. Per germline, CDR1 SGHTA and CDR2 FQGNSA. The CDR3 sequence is CASSVGQGDHGGGYTF. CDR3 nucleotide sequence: TGTGCCAGCAGCGTGGGACAGGGTGATCATGGAGGTGGCTACACCTTC.

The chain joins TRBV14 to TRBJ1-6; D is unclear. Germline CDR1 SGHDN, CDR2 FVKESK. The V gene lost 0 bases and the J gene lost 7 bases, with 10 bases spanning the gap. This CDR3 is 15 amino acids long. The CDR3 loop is CASSQEVLGNSPLHF. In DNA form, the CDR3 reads TGTGCCAGCAGCCAAGAGGTCCTCGGGAATTCACCCCTCCACTTT. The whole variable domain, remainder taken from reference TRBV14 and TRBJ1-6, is EAGVTQFPSHSVIEKGQTVTLRCDPISGHDNLYWYRRVMGKEIKFLLHFVKESKQDESGMPNNRFLAERTGGTYSTLKVQPAELEDSGVYFCASSQEVLGNSPLHFGNGTRLTVT.

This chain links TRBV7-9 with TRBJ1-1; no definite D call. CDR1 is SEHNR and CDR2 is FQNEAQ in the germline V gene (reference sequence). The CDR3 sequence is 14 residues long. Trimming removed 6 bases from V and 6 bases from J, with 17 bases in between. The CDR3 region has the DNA TGTGCCAGCAGTCCCTCCGGGGAACCCTCTGAAGCTTTCTTT. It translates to CASSPSGEPSEAFF.

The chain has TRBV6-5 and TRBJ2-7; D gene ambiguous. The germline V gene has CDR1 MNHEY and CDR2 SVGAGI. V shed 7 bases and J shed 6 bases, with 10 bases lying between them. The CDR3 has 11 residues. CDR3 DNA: TGTGCCAGCAATCATGGCCCCGAGCAGTACGTC. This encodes CASNHGPEQYV.

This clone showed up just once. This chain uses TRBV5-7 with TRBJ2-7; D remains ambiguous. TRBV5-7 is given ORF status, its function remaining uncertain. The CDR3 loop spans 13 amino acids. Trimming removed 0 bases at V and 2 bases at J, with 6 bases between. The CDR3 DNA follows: TGTGCCAGCAGCTTGGACAGTCCCTACGAGCAGTACGTC. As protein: CASSLDSPYEQYV.

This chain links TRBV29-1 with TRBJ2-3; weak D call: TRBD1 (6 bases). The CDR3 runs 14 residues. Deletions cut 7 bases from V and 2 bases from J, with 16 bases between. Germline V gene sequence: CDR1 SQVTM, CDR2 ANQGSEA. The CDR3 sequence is CSALLQGNTDTQYF. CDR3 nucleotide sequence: TGCAGCGCCCTACTACAGGGAAACACAGATACGCAGTATTTT.

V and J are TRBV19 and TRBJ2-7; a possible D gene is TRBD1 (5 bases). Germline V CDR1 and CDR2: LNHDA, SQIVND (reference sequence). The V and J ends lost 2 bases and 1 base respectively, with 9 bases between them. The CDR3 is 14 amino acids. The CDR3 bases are TGTGCCAGTAGTATAACAGGTGATTCCTACGAGCAGTACGTC. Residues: CASSITGDSYEQYV.

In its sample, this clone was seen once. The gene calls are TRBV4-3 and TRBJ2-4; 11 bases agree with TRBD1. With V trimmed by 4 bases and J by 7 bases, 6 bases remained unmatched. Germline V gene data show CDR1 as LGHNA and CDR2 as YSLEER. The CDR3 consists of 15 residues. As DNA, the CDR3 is TGCGCCAGCAGCCCAGAGGGACAGGGGGGTAACATTCAGTACTTC. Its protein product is CASSPEGQGGNIQYF.

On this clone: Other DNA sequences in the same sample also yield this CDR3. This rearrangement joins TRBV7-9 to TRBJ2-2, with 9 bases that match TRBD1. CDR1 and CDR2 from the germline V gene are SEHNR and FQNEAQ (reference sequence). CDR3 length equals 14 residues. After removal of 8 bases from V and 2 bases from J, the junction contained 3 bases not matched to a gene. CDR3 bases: TGTGCCAGCCGGACAGGGGCAAACACCGGGGAGCTGTTTTTT. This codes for CASRTGANTGELFF.

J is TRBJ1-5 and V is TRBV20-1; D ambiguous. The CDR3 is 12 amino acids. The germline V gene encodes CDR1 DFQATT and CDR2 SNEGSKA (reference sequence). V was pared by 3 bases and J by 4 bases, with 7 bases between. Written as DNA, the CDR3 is TGCAGTGCTAGTGGCAGGAATCAGCCCCAGCATTTT. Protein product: CSASGRNQPQHF.

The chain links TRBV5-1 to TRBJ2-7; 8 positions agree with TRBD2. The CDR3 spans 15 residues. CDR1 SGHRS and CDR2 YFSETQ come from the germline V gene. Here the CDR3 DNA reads TGTGCCAGCAGCCCCAGCGGGGGAAACTCCTACGAGCAGTACGTC. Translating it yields CASSPSGGNSYEQYV.

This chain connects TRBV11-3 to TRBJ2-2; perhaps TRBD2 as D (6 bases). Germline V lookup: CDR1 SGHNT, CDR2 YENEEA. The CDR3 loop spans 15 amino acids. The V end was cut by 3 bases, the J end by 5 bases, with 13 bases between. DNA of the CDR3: TGTGCCAGCAGCTTGACGACTAGAGAGACCGGGGAGCTGTTTTTT. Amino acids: CASSLTTRETGELFF.

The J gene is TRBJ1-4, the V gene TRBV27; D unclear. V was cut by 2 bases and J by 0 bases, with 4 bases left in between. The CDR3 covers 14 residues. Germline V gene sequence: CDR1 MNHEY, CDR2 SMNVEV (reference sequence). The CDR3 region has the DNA TGTGCCAGCAGTTTACGGTCAACTAATGAAAAACTGTTTTTT. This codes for CASSLRSTNEKLFF.

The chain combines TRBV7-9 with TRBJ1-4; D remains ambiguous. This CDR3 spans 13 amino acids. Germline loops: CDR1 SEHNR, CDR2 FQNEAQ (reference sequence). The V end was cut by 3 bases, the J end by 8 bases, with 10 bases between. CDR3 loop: CASSFSGIEKLFF. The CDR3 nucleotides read TGTGCCAGCAGCTTCTCGGGGATAGAAAAACTGTTTTTT.